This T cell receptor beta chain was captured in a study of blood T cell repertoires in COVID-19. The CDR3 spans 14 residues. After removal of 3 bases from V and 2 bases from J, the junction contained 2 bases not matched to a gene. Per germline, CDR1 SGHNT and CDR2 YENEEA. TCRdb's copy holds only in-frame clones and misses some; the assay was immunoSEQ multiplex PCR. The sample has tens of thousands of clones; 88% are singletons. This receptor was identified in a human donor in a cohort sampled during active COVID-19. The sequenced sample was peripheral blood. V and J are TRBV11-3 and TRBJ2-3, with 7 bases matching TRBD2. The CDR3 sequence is CASSLSGATDTQYF. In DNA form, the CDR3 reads TGTGCCAGCAGCTTGAGCGGGGCCACAGATACGCAGTATTTT.